These T cell receptor beta chains were read from a single sample in a study of T cell repertoires in cytomegalovirus infection. MiXCR, run by TCRdb on the reads, gives a single entry per CDR3 protein. The sample has a few hundred thousand distinct CDR3 sequences, almost 40% seen once. Antigen specificity for these receptors is unknown. Here the sequenced sample was cultured PBMCs, taken from culture after CMV antigen stimulation. These receptor sequences come from a human donor in good health (CMV status not recorded). Some clones in this sample may be carry-over from other donors' samples. Both conserved end residues are part of each CDR3. The order of the fields is CDR3 DNA, CDR3 protein, clone size, J gene, CDR3 length, V gene, D gene. The D gene is left open where the match is weak. Expanded clones get a size class; other rows say once, few or many, or leave the size out.

CDR3 DNA: TGTGCCAGCAGCTTTTCGTCCCCGAACACTGAAGCTTTCTTT
CDR3 protein: CASSFSSPNTEAFF
clone size: few
J gene: TRBJ1-1
CDR3 length: 14
V gene: TRBV7-8
D gene: .

CDR3 DNA: TGTGCCAGCAGCTTAGTAGCGGGGGAGGGAATCTACAATGAGCAGTTCTTC
CDR3 protein: CASSLVAGEGIYNEQFF
clone size: few
J gene: TRBJ2-1
CDR3 length: 17
V gene: TRBV7-2
D gene: TRBD2

CDR3 DNA: TGTGCCAGCAGTTACTCCCTGCGGGGGTCGACCGGGGAGCTGTTTTTT
CDR3 protein: CASSYSLRGSTGELFF
clone size: .
J gene: TRBJ2-2
CDR3 length: 16
V gene: TRBV6-2/TRBV6-3
D gene: TRBD2

CDR3 DNA: TGTGCCAGCAGTCCCCCTCCGACAGCGGGAGATTTTGAGCAGTACTTC
CDR3 protein: CASSPPPTAGDFEQYF
clone size: few
J gene: TRBJ2-7
CDR3 length: 16
V gene: TRBV27
D gene: TRBD2

CDR3 DNA: TGTGCCAGCAGTTACTCCTTGGGGGGTACCTACAATGAGCAGTTCTTC
CDR3 protein: CASSYSLGGTYNEQFF
clone size: .
J gene: TRBJ2-1
CDR3 length: 16
V gene: TRBV6-6
D gene: .

CDR3 DNA: TGTGCCAGCAAACCGGGACAGGGTCGCGCCGGGGAGCTGTTTTTT
CDR3 protein: CASKPGQGRAGELFF
clone size: once
J gene: TRBJ2-2
CDR3 length: 15
V gene: TRBV12-3/TRBV12-4
D gene: TRBD1

CDR3 DNA: TGTGCCAGCAGCTTTTCCCCGGGTCAGACCCGCGAGACCCAGTACTTC
CDR3 protein: CASSFSPGQTRETQYF
clone size: few
J gene: TRBJ2-5
CDR3 length: 16
V gene: TRBV7-9
D gene: .

CDR3 DNA: TGCAGTGCTAGACCCATGGGCTCTTACAATGAGCAGTTCTTC
CDR3 protein: CSARPMGSYNEQFF
clone size: .
J gene: TRBJ2-1
CDR3 length: 14
V gene: TRBV20-1
D gene: .

CDR3 DNA: TGTGCCAGCAGGGAGGGGGTTTATGGGACCCAGTACTTC
CDR3 protein: CASREGVYGTQYF
clone size: .
J gene: TRBJ2-5
CDR3 length: 13
V gene: TRBV7-2
D gene: .

CDR3 DNA: TGCGCCAGCAGCCTTAGGACAGGGAGATCCCCTAACTATGGCTACACCTTC
CDR3 protein: CASSLRTGRSPNYGYTF
clone size: few
J gene: TRBJ1-2
CDR3 length: 17
V gene: TRBV4-1
D gene: TRBD1

CDR3 DNA: TGCGCCAGCAGCCGGGACAGCCCGTACCAAGAGACCCAGTACTTC
CDR3 protein: CASSRDSPYQETQYF
clone size: .
J gene: TRBJ2-5
CDR3 length: 15
V gene: TRBV5-1
D gene: TRBD1

CDR3 DNA: TGTGCCAGCAGCTTAGTAGCGGGGGGGCCTGAGCAGTTCTTC
CDR3 protein: CASSLVAGGPEQFF
clone size: .
J gene: TRBJ2-1
CDR3 length: 14
V gene: TRBV7-8
D gene: TRBD2

CDR3 DNA: TGTGCCAGCAGGTCTAGCGCTCTGACCACAGATACGCAGTATTTT
CDR3 protein: CASRSSALTTDTQYF
clone size: few
J gene: TRBJ2-3
CDR3 length: 15
V gene: TRBV12-3/TRBV12-4
D gene: .

CDR3 DNA: TGTGCCAGTAGTGACGGGACTAGCGGAGAACAAGAGACCCAGTACTTC
CDR3 protein: CASSDGTSGEQETQYF
clone size: .
J gene: TRBJ2-5
CDR3 length: 16
V gene: TRBV19
D gene: TRBD2

CDR3 DNA: TGTGCCAGCAGCTTAGAGACCGAACATTCACCCCTCCACTTT
CDR3 protein: CASSLETEHSPLHF
clone size: .
J gene: TRBJ1-6
CDR3 length: 14
V gene: TRBV7-6
D gene: .

CDR3 DNA: TGCGCCAGCAGCCAATACCCCTGGCCTAGCGGGAACAATGAGCAGTTCTTC
CDR3 protein: CASSQYPWPSGNNEQFF
clone size: few
J gene: TRBJ2-1
CDR3 length: 17
V gene: TRBV4-1
D gene: TRBD2

CDR3 DNA: TGTGCCAGCATACTACCCGGGACGACCAACACTGAAGCTTTCTTT
CDR3 protein: CASILPGTTNTEAFF
clone size: .
J gene: TRBJ1-1
CDR3 length: 15
V gene: TRBV25-1
D gene: .

CDR3 DNA: TGTGCCAGCAGTAATCGTGGACAGGGTAGCGTGGTGACCCAGTACTTC
CDR3 protein: CASSNRGQGSVVTQYF
clone size: .
J gene: TRBJ2-5
CDR3 length: 16
V gene: TRBV6-1
D gene: TRBD1

CDR3 DNA: TGCAGTGCTCCGCCTAGCGGGAGACCCAATGAGCAGTTCTTC
CDR3 protein: CSAPPSGRPNEQFF
clone size: .
J gene: TRBJ2-1
CDR3 length: 14
V gene: TRBV20-1
D gene: TRBD2

CDR3 DNA: TGTGCCAGCAGCTTAGCTATACAGGGATCCACTGAAGCTTTCTTT
CDR3 protein: CASSLAIQGSTEAFF
clone size: .
J gene: TRBJ1-1
CDR3 length: 15
V gene: TRBV7-2
D gene: .

CDR3 DNA: TGTGCCAGCAGCTTAGCGCCTGAGCAGCCCCAGCATTTT
CDR3 protein: CASSLAPEQPQHF
clone size: few
J gene: TRBJ1-5
CDR3 length: 13
V gene: TRBV7-6
D gene: .

CDR3 DNA: TGTGCCAGTACCTCCGGCAGTGCGAACACCGGGGAGCTGTTTTTT
CDR3 protein: CASTSGSANTGELFF
clone size: .
J gene: TRBJ2-2
CDR3 length: 15
V gene: TRBV6-5
D gene: .

CDR3 DNA: TGTGCCAGTAGTAGGCGGGCGGACTATGGCTACACCTTC
CDR3 protein: CASSRRADYGYTF
clone size: .
J gene: TRBJ1-2
CDR3 length: 13
V gene: TRBV19
D gene: .